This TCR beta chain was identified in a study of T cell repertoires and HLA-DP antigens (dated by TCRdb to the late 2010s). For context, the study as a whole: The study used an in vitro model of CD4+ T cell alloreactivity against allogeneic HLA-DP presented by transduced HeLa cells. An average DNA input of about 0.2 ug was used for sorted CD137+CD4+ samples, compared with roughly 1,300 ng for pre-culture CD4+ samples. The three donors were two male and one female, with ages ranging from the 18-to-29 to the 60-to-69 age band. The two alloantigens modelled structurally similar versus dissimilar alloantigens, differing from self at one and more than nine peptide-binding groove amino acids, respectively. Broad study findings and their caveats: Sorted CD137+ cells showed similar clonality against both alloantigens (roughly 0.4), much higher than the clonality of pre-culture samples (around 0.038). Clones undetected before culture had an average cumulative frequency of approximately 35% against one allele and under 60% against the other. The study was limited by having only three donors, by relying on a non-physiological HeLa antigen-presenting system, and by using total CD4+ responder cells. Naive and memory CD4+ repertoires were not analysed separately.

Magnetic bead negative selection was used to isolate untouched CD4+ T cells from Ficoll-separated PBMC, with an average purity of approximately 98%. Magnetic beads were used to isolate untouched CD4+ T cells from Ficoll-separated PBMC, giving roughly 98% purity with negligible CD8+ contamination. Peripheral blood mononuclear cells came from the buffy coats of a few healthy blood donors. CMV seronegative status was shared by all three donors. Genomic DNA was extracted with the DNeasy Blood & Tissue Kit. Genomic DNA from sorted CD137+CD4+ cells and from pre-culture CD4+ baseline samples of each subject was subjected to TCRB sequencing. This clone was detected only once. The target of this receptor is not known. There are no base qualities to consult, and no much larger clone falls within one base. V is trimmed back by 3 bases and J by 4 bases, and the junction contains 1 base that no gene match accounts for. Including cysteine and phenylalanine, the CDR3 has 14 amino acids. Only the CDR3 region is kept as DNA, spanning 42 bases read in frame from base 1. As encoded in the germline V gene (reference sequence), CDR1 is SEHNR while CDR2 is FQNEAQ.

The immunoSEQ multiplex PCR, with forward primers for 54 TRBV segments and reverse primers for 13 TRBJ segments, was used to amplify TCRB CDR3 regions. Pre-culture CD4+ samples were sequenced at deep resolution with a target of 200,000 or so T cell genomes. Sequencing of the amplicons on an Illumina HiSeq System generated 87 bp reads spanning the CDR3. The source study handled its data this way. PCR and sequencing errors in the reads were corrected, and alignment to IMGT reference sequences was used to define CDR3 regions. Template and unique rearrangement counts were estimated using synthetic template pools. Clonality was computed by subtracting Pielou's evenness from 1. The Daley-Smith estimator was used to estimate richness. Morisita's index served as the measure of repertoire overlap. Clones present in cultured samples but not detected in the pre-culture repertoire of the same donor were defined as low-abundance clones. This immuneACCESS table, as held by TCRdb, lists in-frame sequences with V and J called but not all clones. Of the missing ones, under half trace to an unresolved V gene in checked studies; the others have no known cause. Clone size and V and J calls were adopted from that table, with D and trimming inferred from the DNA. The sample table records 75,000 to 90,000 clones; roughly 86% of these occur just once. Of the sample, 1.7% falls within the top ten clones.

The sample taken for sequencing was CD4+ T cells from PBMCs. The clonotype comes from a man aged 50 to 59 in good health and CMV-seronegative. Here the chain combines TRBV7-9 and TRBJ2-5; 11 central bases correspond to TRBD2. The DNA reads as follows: TGTGCCAGCAGCTTGGGGACTAGCGGAGAGACCCAGTACTTC. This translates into CASSLGTSGETQYF.